The entry that follows covers one T cell receptor beta chain sequence. This clone appeared a single time. Which antigen it targets is not known. No per-base quality is available; no much larger clone lies one base away. Another Seattle source contributed samples from volunteer blood donors who had recovered from COVID-19. Whole blood was collected in K2EDTA tubes by collaborating institutions according to the institutions' own protocols. Collaborator samples were shipped for TCRbeta analysis as frozen whole blood, isolated PBMCs, or DNA extracted from either sample type. TCRbeta CDR3 regions were amplified from genomic DNA by means of the immunoSEQ Assay, a bias-controlled multiplex PCR. As for how the authors treated the data: Within the assay, amplification of reference gene primers was used to estimate how many nucleated cells each sample contained. To quantify the absolute abundance of each unique TCRbeta CDR3 rearrangement, sequence reads were collapsed and filtered. For each sample, productive Simpson clonality was calculated as the square root of Simpson's diversity index over productive rearrangements. TCRdb's version of the immuneACCESS table is confined to in-frame rearrangements and falls short of the full clone set. An unresolved V gene accounts for under half of the shortfall where checked; the remainder is of unknown origin. That table furnishes V, J and clone size, whereas the DNA furnished D and trimming. This sample comprises more than 95,000 clones, less than 90% of them detected only once. The ten largest make up approximately 8.7% of the sample.

V lost 2 bases and J lost 6 bases; the stretch between them is 8 bases long. The CDR3 runs 12 amino acids, cysteine and phenylalanine included. Left in the record is the CDR3 DNA by itself, 36 bases read in frame from the first base. Based on the germline V gene, the CDR1 and CDR2 sequences are SGDLS and YYNGEE. This specimen belongs to a study of blood T cell repertoires in COVID-19 (dated by TCRdb to about 2020). About the full investigation: The collaborator samples originated in the United States, Italy and Spain and spanned the acute and convalescent phases of COVID-19. The material from the prospective study consisted of cDNA or gDNA derived from T cells, B-cell-depleted T cells, or PBMCs. Deeply sampled blood TCRbeta repertoires from subjects exposed to, actively infected with, or recovered from COVID-19 were included in the dataset. Samples came from the ongoing ImmuneRACE study (first 160 participants) plus 1,254 subjects from 6 global collaborators. Where available, HLA class I and class II types were taken from metadata supplied by the sample provider and were not determined by assay-based typing. The repertoires were released in a freely available public database meant as a resource for research on the immune response to SARS-CoV-2. The sample metadata nearly always contained a de-identified subject ID, COVID-19 status, age in years and sex.

Broad study findings and their caveats: The quantity of clinical and demographic metadata differed by source and by participant and was supplied without curation.

The origin of this receptor is a man between 65 and 80 years old who had recovered from COVID-19. This chain is built from TRBV9 and TRBJ1-2, with the D gene uncertain. What was sequenced was peripheral blood. The DNA sequence is TGTGCCAGCAGCGTCACCGGGAATGGCTACACCTTC. It specifies CASSVTGNGYTF.